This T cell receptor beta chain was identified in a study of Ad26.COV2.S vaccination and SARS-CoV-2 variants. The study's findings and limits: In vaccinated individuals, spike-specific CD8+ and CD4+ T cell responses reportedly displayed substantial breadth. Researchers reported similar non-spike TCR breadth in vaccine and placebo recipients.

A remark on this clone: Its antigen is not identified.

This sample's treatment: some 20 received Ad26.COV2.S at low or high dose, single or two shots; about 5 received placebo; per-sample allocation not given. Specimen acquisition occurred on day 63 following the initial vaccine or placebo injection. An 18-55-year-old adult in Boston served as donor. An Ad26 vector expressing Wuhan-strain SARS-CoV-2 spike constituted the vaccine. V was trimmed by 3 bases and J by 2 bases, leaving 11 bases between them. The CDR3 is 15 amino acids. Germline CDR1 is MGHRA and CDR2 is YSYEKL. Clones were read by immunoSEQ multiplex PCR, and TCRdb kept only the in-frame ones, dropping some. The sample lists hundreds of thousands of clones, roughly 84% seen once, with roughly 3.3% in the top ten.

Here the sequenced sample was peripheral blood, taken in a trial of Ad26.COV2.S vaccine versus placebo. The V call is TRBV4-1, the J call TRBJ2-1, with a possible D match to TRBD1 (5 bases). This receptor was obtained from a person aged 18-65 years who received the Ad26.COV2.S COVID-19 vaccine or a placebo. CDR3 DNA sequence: TGCGCCAGCAGCCAGGCGCAGGGTACCTACAATGAGCAGTTCTTC. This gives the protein CASSQAQGTYNEQFF.